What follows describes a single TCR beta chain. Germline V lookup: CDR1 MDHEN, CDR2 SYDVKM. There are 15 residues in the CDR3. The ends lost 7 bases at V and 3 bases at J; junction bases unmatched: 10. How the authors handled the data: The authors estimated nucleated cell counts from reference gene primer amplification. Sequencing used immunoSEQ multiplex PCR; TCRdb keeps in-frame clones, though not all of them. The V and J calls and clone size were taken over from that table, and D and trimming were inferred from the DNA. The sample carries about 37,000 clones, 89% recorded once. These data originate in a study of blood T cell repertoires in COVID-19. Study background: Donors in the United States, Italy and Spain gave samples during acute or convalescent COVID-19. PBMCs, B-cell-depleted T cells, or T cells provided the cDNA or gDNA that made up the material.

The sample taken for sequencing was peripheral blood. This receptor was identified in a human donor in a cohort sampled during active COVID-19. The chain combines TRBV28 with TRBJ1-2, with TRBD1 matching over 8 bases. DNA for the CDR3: TGTGCCAGCACTCCTCCGGGACAGGCCTACTATGGCTACACCTTC. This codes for CASTPPGQAYYGYTF.